The next 14 T cell receptor beta chains were all read from a single sample in a study of T cells in tuberculosis. TCRdb's table, derived via immunoSEQ multiplex PCR, lists solely in-frame clones and lacks some. The sample consists of just under 45,000 clones, about 94% of them appearing once. The source material was PBMCs. These receptors all come from a donor aged 10-30 years with latent tuberculosis or without tuberculosis infection. Some clones in this sample may be carry-over from other donors' samples.

In DNA, the CDR3 is TGTGCCAGCAGTCGGAGGGGGCGCATCAATCAGCCCCAGCATTTT. Protein: CASSRRGRINQPQHF. The chain employs TRBV28 and TRBJ1-5, with TRBD1 identical over 7 bases. CDR3 length: 15 amino acids. CDR1 and CDR2 from the germline V gene are MDHEN and SYDVKM. With V trimmed by 5 bases and J by 3 bases, 7 bases remained unmatched.

The rearrangement joins TRBV7-2 to TRBJ2-1; D is perhaps TRBD1 (6 bases). Germline assignment: CDR1 SGHTA and CDR2 FQGNSA. This CDR3 is 13 amino acids long. V was cut by 5 bases and J by 9 bases, with 14 bases left in between. For the CDR3, the DNA is TGTGCCAGCAGCATACAGGGACCTGGTGAGCAGTTCTTC. Residues: CASSIQGPGEQFF. Supplemented by reference TRBV7-2 and TRBJ2-1, the full variable domain reads GAGVSQSPSNKVTEKGKDVELRCDPISGHTALYWYRQSLGQGLEFLIYFQGNSAPDKSGLPSDRFSAERTGGSVSTLTIQRTQQEDSAVYLCASSIQGPGEQFFGPGTRLTVL.

The chain is built from TRBV4-3 and TRBJ1-1; D ambiguous. Trimming stripped 0 bases from V and 0 bases from J, with 11 bases between. Looked up from germline, CDR1 is LGHNA and CDR2 is YSLEER. The CDR3 has 16 residues. CDR3 nucleotides: TGCGCCAGCAGCCAAGATTGGGCACAAATGAACACTGAAGCTTTCTTT. Translated, it gives CASSQDWAQMNTEAFF.

The chain is built from TRBV4-2 and TRBJ1-2; D might be TRBD1 (6 bases). The CDR3 spans 16 residues. Germline V gene lookup returns CDR1 LGHNA and CDR2 YNFKEQ. Trimming shortened V by 0 bases and J by 7 bases, and 18 bases separated the two germline ends. The CDR3 DNA follows: TGTGCCAGCAGCCAAGACCGGGCCCTAATAGGGGGTGGCTACACCTTC. As protein: CASSQDRALIGGGYTF.

The chain is built from TRBV7-3 and TRBJ2-5; 15 nucleotides match TRBD2. The CDR3 contains 18 residues. The J segment lost 2 bases and the V segment lost 5 bases, leaving 9 bases of the junction unmatched. Germline V lookup: CDR1 SGHTA, CDR2 FQGTGA. The CDR3 nucleotides are TGTGCCAGCAGCCCGGTCGGACTAGCGGGAGGGATACAAGAGACCCAGTACTTC. Residues: CASSPVGLAGGIQETQYF. Supplemented by reference TRBV7-3 and TRBJ2-5, the full variable domain reads GAGVSQTPSNKVTEKGKYVELRCDPISGHTALYWYRQSLGQGPEFLIYFQGTGAADDSGLPNDRFFAVRPEGSVSTLKIQRTERGDSAVYLCASSPVGLAGGIQETQYFGPGTRLLVL.

V gene TRBV7-3 combines with J gene TRBJ2-1, with 7 positions matching TRBD2. This CDR3 region has 16 residues. Per the germline V gene, CDR1 is SGHTA and CDR2 is FQGTGA. Trimming removed 4 bases from V and 0 bases from J; junction bases left unmatched: 6. The CDR3 loop reads CASSSIAGSSYNEQFF. CDR3 in DNA: TGTGCCAGCAGCTCCATAGCGGGTAGCTCCTACAATGAGCAGTTCTTC.

V is TRBV6-6 and J is TRBJ1-1, with D possibly being TRBD1 (6 bases). This CDR3 has 13 amino acids. V shed 2 bases and J shed 5 bases, with 9 bases lying between them. CDR1 is MNHNY and CDR2 is SVGAGI in the germline V gene (reference sequence). The CDR3 protein is CASSYARGTEAFF. DNA of the CDR3: TGTGCCAGCAGTTACGCCAGGGGAACTGAAGCTTTCTTT.

This clone was counted a single time. The chain is built from TRBV14 and TRBJ1-2; TRBD1 matches 10 bases. CDR1 is SGHDN and CDR2 is FVKESK in the germline V gene. There are 15 residues in the CDR3. V lost 4 bases, J lost 4 bases, and 6 bases stayed unmatched. CDR3 sequence reads: CASSPLTGGFYGYTF. For the CDR3, the DNA is TGTGCCAGCAGCCCTTTGACAGGGGGCTTCTATGGCTACACCTTC.

The chain recombines TRBV7-7 with TRBJ2-1, with 10 bases aligning to TRBD2. The CDR3 totals 13 residues. V was clipped by 4 bases and J by 8 bases; unmatched bases: 2. The germline V gene has CDR1 SSHAT and CDR2 FNYEAQ (reference sequence). CDR3 sequence reads: CASSSGTSDEQFF. The CDR3 bases are TGTGCCAGCAGCTCGGGGACTAGCGATGAGCAGTTCTTC.

The chain combines TRBV7-9 with TRBJ1-2, with 10 bases fitting TRBD1. The ends lost 1 base at V and 5 bases at J; junction bases unmatched: 4. The CDR3 has 15 residues. CDR1 is SEHNR and CDR2 is FQNEAQ in the germline V gene (reference sequence). The CDR3: CASSLGGTGVYGYTF. DNA for the CDR3: TGTGCCAGCAGCTTAGGAGGGACAGGGGTTTATGGCTACACCTTC.

The gene calls are TRBV28 and TRBJ2-7; 9 nucleotides line up with TRBD2. CDR1 MDHEN and CDR2 SYDVKM come from the germline V gene. Trimming removed 1 base from V and 7 bases from J; junction bases left unmatched: 14. The CDR3 length is 17 residues. As DNA, the CDR3 is TGTGCCAGCAGTTTATTGGTAGCGGGAGACCCACCTTGGGAGCAGTACTTC. Translated, it gives CASSLLVAGDPPWEQYF.

The V call is TRBV27, the J call TRBJ2-3, with TRBD2 matching 9 bases. Germline CDR1 reads MNHEY; CDR2 reads SMNVEV (reference sequence). The trim removed 1 base at V and 2 bases at J, leaving 7 bases unmatched. The CDR3 totals 17 residues. For the CDR3, the DNA is TGTGCCAGCAGTTTATTTGCTAGCGGGGCCCCCACAGATACGCAGTATTTT. Residues: CASSLFASGAPTDTQYF.

The chain couples TRBV11-3 to TRBJ2-1, with 12 bases aligning to TRBD1. This CDR3 contains 17 residues. The germline V gene encodes CDR1 SGHNT and CDR2 YENEEA. The junction had 9 bases not matched to a gene; V was cut back by 1 base and J by 8 bases. The CDR3 loop is CASSLGARDRGQDEQFF. Here the CDR3 DNA reads TGTGCCAGCAGCTTAGGAGCCCGGGACAGGGGGCAGGATGAGCAGTTCTTC.

The chain couples TRBV27 to TRBJ2-7; weak D call: TRBD1 (6 bases). Between the trimmed V and J ends, which lost 5 bases and 4 bases, there was a span of 12 bases. The germline V gene encodes CDR1 MNHEY and CDR2 SMNVEV (reference sequence). The CDR3 runs 13 residues. CDR3 nucleotide sequence: TGTGCCAGCAGTGCAGACCAGGGGTACGAGCAGTACTTC. Amino acid sequence: CASSADQGYEQYF.